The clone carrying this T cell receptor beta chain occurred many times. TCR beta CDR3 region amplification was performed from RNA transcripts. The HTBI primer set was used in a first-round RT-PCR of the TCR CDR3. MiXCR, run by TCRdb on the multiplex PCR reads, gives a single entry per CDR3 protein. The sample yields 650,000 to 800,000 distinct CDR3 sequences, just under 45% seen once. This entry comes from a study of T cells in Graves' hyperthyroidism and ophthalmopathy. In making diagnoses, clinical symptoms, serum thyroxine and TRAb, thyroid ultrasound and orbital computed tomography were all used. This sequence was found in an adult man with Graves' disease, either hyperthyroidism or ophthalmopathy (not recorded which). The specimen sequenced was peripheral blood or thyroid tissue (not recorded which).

CDR3 sequence reads: CATSDEGANQPQHF. CDR3 in DNA: TGTGCCACCAGTGATGAGGGGGCCAATCAGCCCCAGCATTTT. The chain combines TRBV24-1 with TRBJ1-5, with 7 nucleotides matching TRBD1. The CDR3 loop spans 14 amino acids. Germline CDR1 is KGHDR and CDR2 is SFDVKD. V lost 3 bases to trimming and J lost 3 bases; unmatched junction nucleotides: 1.